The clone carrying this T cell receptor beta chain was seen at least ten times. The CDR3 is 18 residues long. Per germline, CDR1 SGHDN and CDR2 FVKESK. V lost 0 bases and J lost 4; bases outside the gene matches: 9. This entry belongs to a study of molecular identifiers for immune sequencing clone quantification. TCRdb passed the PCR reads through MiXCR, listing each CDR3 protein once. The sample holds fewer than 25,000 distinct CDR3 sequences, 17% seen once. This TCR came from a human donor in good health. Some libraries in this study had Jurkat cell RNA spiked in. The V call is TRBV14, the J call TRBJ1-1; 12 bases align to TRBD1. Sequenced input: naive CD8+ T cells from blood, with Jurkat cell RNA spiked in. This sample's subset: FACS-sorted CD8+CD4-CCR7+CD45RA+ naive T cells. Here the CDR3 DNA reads TGTGCCAGCAGCCAAGATAAGGGACAGGGGGCTGAGAGCACTGAAGCTTTCTTT. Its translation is CASSQDKGQGAESTEAFF. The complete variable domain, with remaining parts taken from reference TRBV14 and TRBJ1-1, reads EAGVTQFPSHSVIEKGQTVTLRCDPISGHDNLYWYRRVMGKEIKFLLHFVKESKQDESGMPNNRFLAERTGGTYSTLKVQPAELEDSGVYFCASSQDKGQGAESTEAFFGQGTRLTVV.